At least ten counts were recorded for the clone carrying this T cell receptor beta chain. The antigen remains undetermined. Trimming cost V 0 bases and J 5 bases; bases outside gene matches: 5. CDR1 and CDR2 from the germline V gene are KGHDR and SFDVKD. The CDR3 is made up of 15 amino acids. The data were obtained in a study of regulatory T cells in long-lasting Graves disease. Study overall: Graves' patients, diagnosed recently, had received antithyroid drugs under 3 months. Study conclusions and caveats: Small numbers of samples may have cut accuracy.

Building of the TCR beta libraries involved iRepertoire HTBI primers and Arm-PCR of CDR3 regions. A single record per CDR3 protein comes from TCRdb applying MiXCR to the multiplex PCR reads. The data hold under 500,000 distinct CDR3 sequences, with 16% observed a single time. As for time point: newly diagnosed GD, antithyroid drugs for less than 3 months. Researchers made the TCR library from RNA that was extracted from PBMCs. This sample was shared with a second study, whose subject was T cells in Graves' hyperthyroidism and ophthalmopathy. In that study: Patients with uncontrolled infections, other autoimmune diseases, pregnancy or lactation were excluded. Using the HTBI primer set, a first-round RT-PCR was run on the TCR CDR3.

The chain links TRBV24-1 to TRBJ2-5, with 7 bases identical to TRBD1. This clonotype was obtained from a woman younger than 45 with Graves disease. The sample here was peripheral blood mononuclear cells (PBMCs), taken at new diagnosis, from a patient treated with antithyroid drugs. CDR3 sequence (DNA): TGTGCCACCAGTGATTTGAGACAGGGACGTGAGACCCAGTACTTC. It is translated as CATSDLRQGRETQYF.